This T cell receptor (beta chain) was sequenced in a study of regulatory T cells in long-lasting Graves disease. General study points: Limited sample numbers may have lowered accuracy.

Described time point: persistent/refractory GD, antithyroid drugs over 5 years with positive TRAb. Researchers made the TCR library from RNA that was extracted from PBMCs. As to this clonotype: What it binds is unknown.

CDR3 size: 15 residues. In germline, CDR1 is LGHNA, CDR2 YNFKEQ. V lost 1 base to trimming and J lost 3 bases; unmatched junction nucleotides: 5. Arm-PCR with iRepertoire HTBI primers amplified the CDR3 regions for these TCR beta libraries. TCRdb used MiXCR to reprocess the multiplex PCR reads, holding one entry per CDR3 protein. Of about 470,000 distinct CDR3 sequences listed, under 25% are singletons. V usage is TRBV4-2 and J usage is TRBJ1-2; 7 bases are shared with TRBD1. This clonotype was sampled from a female donor with Graves disease. Specimen: peripheral blood mononuclear cells (PBMCs), collected when the disease was refractory, from a patient treated with antithyroid drugs. CDR3 in amino acids: CASSQVGTVYYGYTF. For the CDR3, the DNA is TGTGCCAGCAGCCAAGTCGGGACAGTTTACTATGGCTACACCTTC.